This record concerns one T cell receptor (beta chain) sequence. Its specificity is unknown. The data were taken from a study of T-cell reconstitution after alpha-beta-depleted transplantation in children. Study outcomes and limitations: Where some patients showed high TCRbeta diversity at day 60, it came from recipient T cells and thymic progenitors that had survived. After one year, T-cell counts and TCRbeta diversity mostly came from new T cells. About two months after transplant, alpha-beta T cells reportedly came from several hundred expanded graft clones.

Unique molecular identifiers were incorporated during preparation of the TCRbeta library. One entry per CDR3 protein, called by TCRdb with MiXCR from the PCR reads. This sample yields over 100,000 distinct CDR3 sequences, of which about 9.4% are seen a single time; 34% belongs to the top ten. The material was PBMCs, obtained before TCRalphabeta/CD19-depleted stem cell transplant. This sequence originates from a boy between 2 and 10 years old with acute lymphoblastic leukemia, due to receive a stem cell transplant.

The CDR3 DNA follows: TGTGCCAGCAGTGAATATCTAGCGGGAGTGAAGGAGCAGTACTTC. It is translated as CASSEYLAGVKEQYF. This chain joins TRBV6-1 and TRBJ2-7, with 10 bases that match TRBD2. This CDR3 spans 15 amino acids. CDR1 and CDR2 (germline): MNHNS, SASEGT. J was trimmed by 7 bases and V by 2 bases; bases with no gene match: 8.